This paragraph covers one T cell receptor (beta chain) sequence. Its antigen remains unidentified. A second PCR of 7 to 11 cycles used a sample-barcoded 5' primer and a J-beta primer mix. Tagging of each cDNA molecule was performed by a template-switch adaptor with 12 random nucleotides. TCRdb reprocessed the 5' RACE reads via MiXCR and lists one record per CDR3 protein. The sample has roughly 1,300,000 distinct CDR3 sequences, roughly 59% seen once; the top ten hold 6.5% to 8.5%. PBMCs numbering at least 6 million were isolated per sample. The CDR3 is 14 amino acids. Germline CDR1 is LGHNA and CDR2 is YNFKEQ. The V end was cut by 0 bases, the J end by 4 bases, with 9 bases between. This sample is part of a study of blood T cells in healthy people across ages. Study conclusions and caveats: Unknown CMV status may confound age-related changes in expanded clones. Estimates based on one million T cells were treated as lower bounds.

The TCR comes from a man between 18 and 29 years old in good health. The chain employs TRBV4-2 and TRBJ1-2, with D uncertain. Material: blood. Here the CDR3 DNA reads TGTGCCAGCAGCCAAGAGGGCAGCTCCTATGGCTACACCTTC. Translating it yields CASSQEGSSYGYTF.